This passage covers 19 T cell receptor beta chains from one sample sequenced in a study of OX40 agonist ivuxolimab in advanced cancers. Assay: immunoSEQ multiplex PCR; the TCRdb copy retains only in-frame clones and omits some. The sample has more than 45,000 clones, about 88% seen once. The material was CD4+ or CD8+ T cells sorted from blood, obtained in a trial of the OX40 agonist ivuxolimab. The receptors originated from an adult with an advanced solid tumor such as melanoma, head and neck, liver or kidney cancer.

The chain uses TRBV6-1 and TRBJ2-1; 16 nucleotides line up with TRBD2. Germline CDR1 reads MNHNS; CDR2 reads SASEGT. This CDR3 has 19 amino acids. V lost 4 bases to trimming and J lost 4 bases; unmatched junction nucleotides: 10. The chain's CDR3 is CASSVSDGTSGRGYNEQFF. The CDR3 DNA follows: TGTGCCAGCAGTGTCTCGGACGGGACTAGCGGGAGGGGATACAATGAGCAGTTCTTC.

The CDR3 DNA follows: TGTGCCAGCAGCGCCAGACTTCAAAGTGGGGTCTACGAGCAGTACTTC. Its protein product is CASSARLQSGVYEQYF. The chain carries TRBV7-8 and TRBJ2-5; no definite D call. The DNA end is a closer match to TRBJ2-7, so the J assignment may be wrong. Germline V lookup: CDR1 SGHVS, CDR2 FQNEAQ. The CDR3 consists of 16 residues.

This chain links TRBV11-3 with TRBJ2-1; D call uncertain. The CDR3 spans 16 residues. Germline V lookup: CDR1 SGHNT, CDR2 YENEEA. Between the trimmed V and J ends, which lost 6 bases and 7 bases, there was a span of 22 bases. The CDR3 DNA reads TGTGCCAGCAGTTCAACTACCCCCTCTAGTAGGAATGAGCAGTTCTTC. Residues: CASSSTTPSSRNEQFF.

This sequence joins TRBV6-6 and TRBJ1-2; D gene uncertain. The CDR3 length is 13 residues. Germline CDR1 is MNHNY and CDR2 is SVGAGI (reference sequence). The V gene lost 2 bases and the J gene lost 8 bases, with 12 bases spanning the gap. CDR3 region: CASSYDKKGGYTF. The CDR3 coding sequence is TGTGCCAGCAGTTACGACAAAAAAGGCGGCTACACCTTC.

V is TRBV5-1 and J is TRBJ2-7; 8 bases match TRBD2. Germline CDR1 and CDR2: SGHRS and YFSETQ. CDR3 size: 15 residues. The trim removed 5 bases at V and 4 bases at J, leaving 11 bases unmatched. The CDR3 sequence: CASRPTSAGLYEQYF. CDR3 in DNA: TGCGCCAGCAGGCCGACTAGCGCTGGACTTTACGAGCAGTACTTC.

The gene calls are TRBV28 and TRBJ2-5; D perhaps matches TRBD1 (5 bases). This CDR3 spans 13 amino acids. Trimming stripped 5 bases from V and 2 bases from J, with 9 bases between. Germline loops: CDR1 MDHEN, CDR2 SYDVKM. The CDR3 bases are TGTGCCAGCAGTGGTCGACAGCAAGAGACCCAGTACTTC. Encoded protein: CASSGRQQETQYF. Complete variable domain (other parts from reference TRBV28 and TRBJ2-5): DVKVTQSSRYLVKRTGEKVFLECVQDMDHENMFWYRQDPGLGLRLIYFSYDVKMKEKGDIPEGYSVSREKKERFSLILESASTNQTSMYLCASSGRQQETQYFGPGTRLLVL.

The rearrangement joins TRBV30 to TRBJ2-7, with D uncertain. V lost 4 bases, J lost 3 bases, and 13 bases lay in between. The CDR3 length is 13 residues. The germline CDR1 and CDR2 sequences are GTSNPN and SVGIG (reference sequence). The CDR3 here is CAWTQDGVYEQYF. DNA for the CDR3: TGTGCCTGGACCCAGGACGGAGTCTACGAGCAGTACTTC.

The table lists this clone with a count of one. The chain links TRBV6-5 to TRBJ1-1; D may be TRBD1 (6 bases). There are 14 residues in the CDR3. CDR1 is MNHEY, CDR2 SVGAGI, per germline. Trimming took off 6 bases at V and 0 bases at J, with 11 bases between the two ends. In DNA form, the CDR3 reads TGTGCCAGCAGCCCACAGGGCTTGAACACTGAAGCTTTCTTT. Its translation: CASSPQGLNTEAFF.

J is TRBJ2-7 and V is TRBV7-3; the match to TRBD1 covers 9 bases. The CDR3 contains 14 residues. Germline V lookup: CDR1 SGHTA, CDR2 FQGTGA. The trim removed 5 bases at V and 5 bases at J, leaving 7 bases unmatched. The DNA for the CDR3 is TGTGCCAGCAGCCGTGACAGGGGGTTCGACGAGCAGTACTTC. Amino acids: CASSRDRGFDEQYF. The full variable domain, rest sourced from reference TRBV7-3 and TRBJ2-7, is GAGVSQTPSNKVTEKGKYVELRCDPISGHTALYWYRQSLGQGPEFLIYFQGTGAADDSGLPNDRFFAVRPEGSVSTLKIQRTERGDSAVYLCASSRDRGFDEQYFGPGTRLTVT.

This sequence joins TRBV5-6 and TRBJ1-4; possibly TRBD1 for D (6 bases). Germline values: CDR1 SGHDT, CDR2 YYEEEE. CDR3 length: 15 residues. Deletions cut 4 bases from V and 2 bases from J, with 12 bases between. CDR3 DNA: TGTGCCAGCAGCGTTCGGGGGGCGACTAATGAAAAACTGTTTTTT. Translation gives CASSVRGATNEKLFF.

V and J are TRBV7-2 and TRBJ2-2; a weak D match, TRBD1 (7 bases). This CDR3 is 15 amino acids long. The V end was cut by 6 bases, the J end by 9 bases, with 20 bases between. In germline, CDR1 is SGHTA, CDR2 FQGNSA. The CDR3: CASRSGRGTSRELFF. The CDR3 DNA sequence: TGTGCCAGCAGATCCGGCAGGGGGACTTCCAGGGAGCTGTTTTTT.

The chain couples TRBV5-4 to TRBJ2-5, with D perhaps matching TRBD2 (6 bases). V lost 1 base, J lost 2 bases, and 9 bases lay in between. Germline lookup yields CDR1 SGHNT and CDR2 YYREEE (reference sequence). CDR3 length equals 14 residues. In DNA form, the CDR3 reads TGTGCCAGCAGCTTGCCAGGGAGGCAAGAGACCCAGTACTTC. Protein sequence: CASSLPGRQETQYF.

On this clone itself: The sample holds other DNA sequences that translate to the same CDR3. J is TRBJ1-1 and V is TRBV10-3; tentatively, D is TRBD1 (6 bases). There are 12 residues in the CDR3. V was trimmed by 0 bases and J by 8 bases, leaving 7 bases between them. The germline CDR1 and CDR2 sequences are ENHRY and SYGVKD. The CDR3: CAISESGTEAFF. CDR3 DNA: TGTGCCATCAGTGAGTCGGGGACAGAAGCTTTCTTT.

The CDR3: CASSVEGFEEKLFF. DNA of the CDR3: TGTGCCAGCAGCGTAGAAGGGTTCGAGGAAAAACTGTTTTTT. The J gene is TRBJ1-4, the V gene TRBV9; D is unresolved. Germline CDR1 and CDR2: SGDLS and YYNGEE. Trimming removed 0 bases from V and 8 bases from J, with 11 bases in between. CDR3 length: 14 residues.

The chain joins TRBV19 to TRBJ2-6; no clear D gene. Trimming stripped 8 bases from V and 6 bases from J, with 11 bases between. The CDR3 extends over 13 amino acids. Germline V CDR1 and CDR2: LNHDA, SQIVND (reference sequence). In DNA, the CDR3 is TGTGCCAGTCGCTCTCTGGCGGCCAACGTCCTGACTTTC. Translated: CASRSLAANVLTF.

The J gene is TRBJ1-2, the V gene TRBV10-3; D remains unclear. The germline CDR1 and CDR2 sequences are ENHRY and SYGVKD. The CDR3 length is 13 residues. Trimming removed 2 bases at V and 0 bases at J, with 4 bases between. For the CDR3, the DNA is TGTGCCATCAGTGAGGGGGCTAACTATGGCTACACCTTC. Encoded protein: CAISEGANYGYTF.

The gene calls are TRBV5-5 and TRBJ2-7; TRBD1 aligns across 10 bases. Germline V gene lookup returns CDR1 SGHKS and CDR2 YYEKEE (reference sequence). CDR3 size: 15 residues. V was pared by 4 bases and J by 4 bases, with 8 bases of the junction left unmatched. As DNA, the CDR3 is TGTGCCAGCAGCCCCGGACAGGGGGTCTTGTACGAGCAGTACTTC. It specifies CASSPGQGVLYEQYF.

V is TRBV27 and J is TRBJ1-5, with D maybe TRBD1 (6 bases). The CDR3 has 15 residues. Trimming shortened V by 5 bases and J by 0 bases, and 11 bases separated the two germline ends. The V gene's germline CDR1 is MNHEY and CDR2 SMNVEV (reference sequence). The CDR3 DNA is TGTGCCAGCAGTCTCCGGGACAATAGCAATCAGCCCCAGCATTTT. Translated: CASSLRDNSNQPQHF.

This chain uses TRBV9 with TRBJ2-2; D call uncertain. The CDR3 consists of 15 residues. The germline V and J ends were trimmed by 4 bases and 0 bases, with 10 bases remaining between them. From germline, CDR1 is SGDLS and CDR2 YYNGEE. The CDR3 DNA is TGTGCCAGCAGCCTCCGATCGTCGAACACCGGGGAGCTGTTTTTT. This encodes CASSLRSSNTGELFF.